Below are 28 T cell receptor beta chains sequenced from a single sample in a study of radiation and T cells in renal cell carcinoma. Using immunoSEQ multiplex PCR, the repertoire was profiled, and TCRdb retains in-frame clones only, with some absent. The table includes 130,000 or so clones, around four fifths detected once. This sample's time point: baseline pretreatment blood. Described treatment: 15 Gy SBRT to primary tumor, nephrectomy 4 weeks later. Material: blood, obtained from a patient whose treatment included radiotherapy and nephrectomy. These receptors were obtained from a woman aged 50 to 60 with renal cell carcinoma.

The CDR3 protein is CATSSGLAGGYEQYF. The CDR3, as DNA: TGTGCCACCAGCAGTGGGCTAGCGGGGGGCTACGAGCAGTACTTC. J is TRBJ2-7 and V is TRBV15, with TRBD2 matching over 11 bases. This CDR3 has 15 amino acids. V lost 3 bases to trimming and J lost 3 bases; unmatched junction nucleotides: 4. Looked up from germline, CDR1 is LNHNV and CDR2 is YYDKDF (reference sequence).

This chain uses TRBV9 with TRBJ2-5; D ambiguous. Trimming removed 0 bases at V and 2 bases at J, with 8 bases between. The CDR3 runs 14 residues. Per the germline V gene, CDR1 is SGDLS and CDR2 is YYNGEE. The CDR3 DNA is TGTGCCAGCAGCGTAGGGGCAGCTCAAGAGACCCAGTACTTC. As protein: CASSVGAAQETQYF.

This chain joins TRBV2 and TRBJ2-1, with 9 bases that match TRBD1. Germline assignment: CDR1 SNHLY and CDR2 FYNNEI. The CDR3 is 13 residues long. V lost 10 bases and J lost 10; bases outside the gene matches: 11. CDR3 sequence: CATVTGGAWEQFF. As DNA, the CDR3 is TGTGCCACCGTAACAGGGGGCGCATGGGAGCAGTTCTTC.

This chain's CDR3 is CAWSVHGNQPQHF. The CDR3 coding sequence is TGTGCCTGGAGTGTACACGGCAATCAGCCCCAGCATTTT. The genes are TRBV30 and TRBJ1-5, with D hard to call. The germline gives CDR1 GTSNPN, CDR2 SVGIG (reference sequence). The CDR3 runs to 13 residues. V was trimmed by 0 bases and J by 2 bases, leaving 5 bases between them.

The J gene is TRBJ2-7, the V gene TRBV28; D may be TRBD2 (6 bases). V was pared by 5 bases and J by 5 bases, with 16 bases between. In germline, CDR1 is MDHEN, CDR2 SYDVKM. This CDR3 has 14 amino acids. The CDR3 sequence: CASSDGGSVNEQYF. The CDR3 bases are TGTGCCAGCAGTGATGGGGGGAGCGTGAACGAGCAGTACTTC.

V gene TRBV4-2 combines with J gene TRBJ2-1, with TRBD2 matching over 15 bases. Germline V gene lookup returns CDR1 LGHNA and CDR2 YNFKEQ. The CDR3 runs 16 residues. Losses at the gene ends were 0 bases for V and 9 bases for J; bases not matched to a gene: 3. CDR3 in amino acids: CASSQEGTSGRTEQFF. The CDR3 nucleotides are TGTGCCAGCAGCCAAGAGGGGACTAGCGGGAGGACTGAGCAGTTCTTC.

The J gene is TRBJ2-3, the V gene TRBV2; D ambiguous. This CDR3 has 12 amino acids. Germline V gene lookup returns CDR1 SNHLY and CDR2 FYNNEI. V was pared by 4 bases and J by 5 bases, with 7 bases between. Here the CDR3 DNA reads TGTGCCAGCAGTGCCAGTCAAGATACGCAGTATTTT. It yields the protein CASSASQDTQYF.

V gene TRBV30 combines with J gene TRBJ2-5; TRBD2 might be the D (6 bases). This CDR3 is 16 amino acids long. With 1 base removed from V and 1 base from J, the gap between germline ends came to 16 bases. Germline V gene data show CDR1 as GTSNPN and CDR2 as SVGIG (reference sequence). CDR3 DNA: TGTGCCTGGAGTGAAAGCGCCGGGGGACCCCAAGAGACCCAGTACTTC. Its translation is CAWSESAGGPQETQYF. The complete variable domain, with remaining parts taken from reference TRBV30 and TRBJ2-5, reads SQTIHQWPATLVQPVGSPLSLECTVEGTSNPNLYWYRQAAGRGLQLLFYSVGIGQISSEVPQNLSASRPQDRQFILSSKKLLLSDSGFYLCAWSESAGGPQETQYFGPGTRLLVL.

V gene TRBV6-5 combines with J gene TRBJ2-5, with D unclear. Germline CDR1 is MNHEY and CDR2 is SVGAGI. The CDR3 contains 10 residues. Trimming took 9 bases from V and 4 from J, leaving 6 bases between them. Written as DNA, the CDR3 is TGTGCCAGTAAGGGAGAGACCCAGTACTTC. Translated: CASKGETQYF.

V and J are TRBV10-3 and TRBJ1-2, with D possibly TRBD1 on 6 matching bases. Germline V gives CDR1 ENHRY, CDR2 SYGVKD. The length of the CDR3 is 16 residues. V lost 2 bases and J lost 4, with 17 bases in between. The CDR3 is CAISEPRGGRSYGYTF. The CDR3 DNA is TGTGCCATCAGTGAGCCGAGGGGGGGGCGCAGCTATGGCTACACCTTC.

The chain employs TRBV2 and TRBJ1-3; D not resolved. V was clipped by 4 bases and J by 0 bases, with 10 bases between them. CDR1 SNHLY and CDR2 FYNNEI come from the germline V gene. This CDR3 comprises 15 residues. CDR3 in amino acids: CASSASASSGNTIYF. As DNA, the CDR3 is TGTGCCAGCAGTGCGTCAGCCTCCTCTGGAAACACCATATATTTT.

This clone was detected only once. CDR3 sequence: CASSPYIGQNTGELFF. CDR3 in DNA: TGTGCCAGCAGCCCATACATAGGACAGAACACCGGGGAGCTGTTTTTT. This chain joins TRBV7-9 and TRBJ2-2; maybe TRBD1 (5 bases). The CDR3 spans 16 residues. V lost 5 bases to trimming and J lost 1 base, with 14 bases between them. Germline CDR1 SEHNR, CDR2 FQNEAQ (reference sequence).

This clone was detected only a few times. CDR3 in DNA: TGTGCCAGTAGTATGGGGACAGGGTATCAGCCCCAGCATTTT. Its translation: CASSMGTGYQPQHF. The chain carries TRBV19 and TRBJ1-5; 9 bases are shared with TRBD1. The CDR3 totals 14 residues. Germline assignment: CDR1 LNHDA and CDR2 SQIVND (reference sequence). V lost 3 bases to trimming and J lost 5 bases; unmatched junction nucleotides: 2.

V gene TRBV7-8 combines with J gene TRBJ2-7; D unclear. Per germline, CDR1 SGHVS and CDR2 FQNEAQ. CDR3 size: 13 residues. Between the trimmed V and J ends, which lost 5 bases and 5 bases, there was a span of 13 bases. In nucleotides, the CDR3 is TGTGCCAGCAGCCTAGGGCCGGGCAACGAGCAGTACTTC. It yields the protein CASSLGPGNEQYF.

Concerning this clone itself: This specimen includes other DNA sequences encoding the same CDR3. The chain joins TRBV5-1 to TRBJ1-3; D not resolved. The CDR3 loop spans 15 amino acids. The V end lost 0 bases, the J end lost 0 bases, and 7 bases lay between the germline ends. Per the germline V gene, CDR1 is SGHRS and CDR2 is YFSETQ. Here the CDR3 reads CASSLGQSSGNTIYF. CDR3 in DNA: TGCGCCAGCAGCTTGGGGCAGAGCTCTGGAAACACCATATATTTT.

The chain carries TRBV7-9 and TRBJ1-4; D not resolved. V was cut by 11 bases and J by 0 bases, with 13 bases left in between. Per germline, CDR1 SEHNR and CDR2 FQNEAQ (reference sequence). There are 14 residues in the CDR3. The CDR3, as DNA: TGTGCCGGTGGGCTCAGAACAACTAATGAAAAACTGTTTTTT. Amino acid sequence: CAGGLRTTNEKLFF.

This clone has just a few counts. This sequence joins TRBV5-1 and TRBJ2-7; 11 positions agree with TRBD1. V lost 4 bases, J lost 7 bases, and 10 bases stayed unmatched. The CDR3 runs to 15 residues. CDR1 and CDR2 from the germline V gene are SGHRS and YFSETQ. The CDR3 DNA sequence: TGCGCCAGCAGCCCAGGGCGGACAGGGGGCGCAGAGCAGTACTTC. This sequence encodes CASSPGRTGGAEQYF. The variable domain in full, completed from reference TRBV5-1 and TRBJ2-7, reads KAGVTQTPRYLIKTRGQQVTLSCSPISGHRSVSWYQQTPGQGLQFLFEYFSETQRNKGNFPGRFSGRQFSNSRSEMNVSTLELGDSALYLCASSPGRTGGAEQYFGPGTRLTVT.

CDR3 DNA sequence: TGCGCCAGCAGCGGGACAGGGGGCTGGGCAGATACGCAGTATTTT. It specifies CASSGTGGWADTQYF. J is TRBJ2-3 and V is TRBV5-1; 12 bases line up with TRBD1. The germline CDR1 and CDR2 sequences are SGHRS and YFSETQ. This CDR3 region has 15 residues. Trimming took 4 bases from V and 4 from J; bases not matched to a gene: 4.

This sequence joins TRBV4-1 and TRBJ1-1; D is perhaps TRBD1 (5 bases). The germline V gene encodes CDR1 MGHRA and CDR2 YSYEKL. CDR3 length: 15 residues. Between the trimmed V and J ends, which lost 3 bases and 1 base, there was a span of 12 bases. CDR3 protein: CASSHADRTNTEAFF. Here the CDR3 DNA reads TGCGCCAGCAGCCACGCCGACAGAACGAACACTGAAGCTTTCTTT.

V usage is TRBV29-1 and J usage is TRBJ2-3; maybe TRBD2 (6 bases). The V gene's germline CDR1 is SQVTM and CDR2 ANQGSEA. V lost 5 bases, J lost 7 bases, and 19 bases lay in between. This CDR3 spans 14 amino acids. The CDR3 sequence is CSVFSGGDGNTQYF. Here the CDR3 DNA reads TGCAGCGTTTTTTCCGGGGGAGACGGCAATACGCAGTATTTT.

The genes are TRBV2 and TRBJ1-1, with D unresolved. The germline V gene encodes CDR1 SNHLY and CDR2 FYNNEI. This CDR3 comprises 14 residues. The V gene lost 7 bases and the J gene lost 10 bases, with 22 bases spanning the gap. The CDR3 is CASNGGLRTVRAFF. CDR3 sequence (DNA): TGTGCCAGCAACGGCGGCCTGAGAACCGTAAGAGCTTTCTTT. The whole variable domain, filled in from reference TRBV2 and TRBJ1-1, reads EPEVTQTPSHQVTQMGQEVILRCVPISNHLYFYWYRQILGQKVEFLVSFYNNEISEKSEIFDDQFSVERPDGSNFTLKIRSTKLEDSAMYFCASNGGLRTVRAFFGQGTRLTVV.

The V gene is TRBV5-1, the J gene TRBJ2-6, with TRBD1 matching over 10 bases. Per germline, CDR1 SGHRS and CDR2 YFSETQ. With V trimmed by 4 bases and J by 5 bases, 12 bases remained unmatched. This CDR3 has 18 amino acids. The CDR3 DNA follows: TGCGCCAGCAGCCTGACAGGGGGCGAAATCGGCTGGGCCAACGTCCTGACTTTC. This sequence encodes CASSLTGGEIGWANVLTF.

The chain combines TRBV7-2 with TRBJ2-5, with TRBD2 as a possible D gene (5 bases). Looked up from germline, CDR1 is SGHTA and CDR2 is FQGNSA. Deletions cut 1 base from V and 2 bases from J, with 14 bases between. This CDR3 comprises 16 residues. The CDR3 DNA reads TGTGCCAGCAGCTTAGTATTGAGTAGAGGGCAAGAGACCCAGTACTTC. Its translation: CASSLVLSRGQETQYF. The entire variable domain, with the rest obtained from reference TRBV7-2 and TRBJ2-5, is as follows: GAGVSQSPSNKVTEKGKDVELRCDPISGHTALYWYRQSLGQGLEFLIYFQGNSAPDKSGLPSDRFSAERTGGSVSTLTIQRTQQEDSAVYLCASSLVLSRGQETQYFGPGTRLLVL.

This clone was picked up one time. The J gene is TRBJ2-7, the V gene TRBV7-2; D gene ambiguous. The germline CDR1 and CDR2 sequences are SGHTA and FQGNSA. CDR3 length: 13 residues. V was clipped by 2 bases and J by 6 bases, with 11 bases between them. DNA for the CDR3: TGTGCCAGCAGCTTATCCAGGCGTAGCGAGCAGTACTTC. Translation: CASSLSRRSEQYF.

With respect to this clone: A junction boundary mismatches the germline segment, possibly from a read error. The CDR3 nucleotides read TGCAGTGCCCGGGGGGGGAGACCTGAGACATTT. Translating gives CSARGGRPETF. V and J are TRBV20-1 and TRBJ1-1, with D possibly TRBD1 on 5 matching bases. This CDR3 contains 11 residues. From germline, CDR1 is DFQATT and CDR2 SNEGSKA (reference sequence).

This rearrangement joins TRBV10-3 to TRBJ1-1; TRBD1 is a possible D gene (5 bases). CDR1 ENHRY and CDR2 SYGVKD come from the germline V gene. V shed 8 bases and J shed 0 bases, with 7 bases lying between them. The CDR3 is made up of 12 amino acids. Here the CDR3 DNA reads TGTGCCATCGGGGGGGTGAACACTGAAGCTTTCTTT. Encoded protein: CAIGGVNTEAFF.

This clone has only a few counts. The chain has TRBV28 and TRBJ2-7; 8 positions agree with TRBD1. V dropped 6 bases and J dropped 11; count of bases not matched to a gene: 6. CDR1 and CDR2 from the germline V gene are MDHEN and SYDVKM. This CDR3 comprises 11 residues. The CDR3 here is CASRRTGNKYF. CDR3 nucleotides: TGTGCCAGCAGGAGGACAGGGAATAAGTACTTC. The variable domain in full, completed from reference TRBV28 and TRBJ2-7, reads DVKVTQSSRYLVKRTGEKVFLECVQDMDHENMFWYRQDPGLGLRLIYFSYDVKMKEKGDIPEGYSVSREKKERFSLILESASTNQTSMYLCASRRTGNKYFGPGTRLTVT.

The V gene is TRBV5-1, the J gene TRBJ1-6; maybe TRBD1 (6 bases). This CDR3 contains 15 residues. The V end lost 6 bases, the J end lost 7 bases, and 17 bases lay between the germline ends. The germline gives CDR1 SGHRS, CDR2 YFSETQ. CDR3 sequence (DNA): TGCGCCAGCACCCGGGACACCCCAAGGAATTCACCCCTCCACTTT. The encoded protein is CASTRDTPRNSPLHF.